These 14 T cell receptor beta chains share one sample of origin, sequenced in a study of molecular identifiers for immune sequencing clone quantification. Using its own MiXCR run on the PCR reads, TCRdb lists one record per CDR3 protein. This repertoire shows over 600,000 distinct CDR3 sequences, just under 20% found once; its top ten account for roughly 0.85%. Source material: naive CD8+ T cells from blood, with Jurkat cell RNA spiked in. Subset described: FACS-sorted CD8+CD4-CCR7+CD45RA+ naive T cells. The origin of the receptors is a human donor in good health. Some libraries in this study had Jurkat cell RNA spiked in.

V and J are TRBV4-1 and TRBJ2-1, with a weak D call TRBD2 (5 bases). Germline V gene data show CDR1 as MGHRA and CDR2 as YSYEKL. V was pared by 1 base and J by 0 bases, with 10 bases between. CDR3 length: 16 amino acids. CDR3 sequence reads: CASSQAGSPSYNEQFF. The CDR3 DNA reads TGCGCCAGCAGCCAAGCGGGGTCTCCCTCCTACAATGAGCAGTTCTTC.

This clonotype was seen many times. The CDR3 is CASSTTGGLGPDTQYF. The DNA of the CDR3 is TGTGCCAGCAGTACCACAGGAGGTCTTGGGCCAGATACGCAGTATTTT. The V gene is TRBV27, the J gene TRBJ2-3, with D perhaps given as TRBD1 or TRBD2 (5 bases each). Looked up from germline, CDR1 is MNHEY and CDR2 is SMNVEV (reference sequence). The length of the CDR3 is 16 residues. Trimming stripped 5 bases from V and 4 bases from J, with 19 bases between.

The V and J genes are TRBV24-1 and TRBJ2-3; the D is unclear. The CDR3 contains 15 residues. Germline V gene sequence: CDR1 KGHDR, CDR2 SFDVKD. V lost 3 bases to trimming and J lost 2 bases, with 11 bases between them. The CDR3 region is CATSDSIRTTDTQYF. DNA for the CDR3: TGTGCCACCAGTGATAGTATTAGAACCACAGATACGCAGTATTTT.

This clonotype was seen at least ten times. The chain employs TRBV5-1 and TRBJ2-3, with D possibly being TRBD1 or TRBD2 (5 bases each). From germline, CDR1 is SGHRS and CDR2 YFSETQ. V lost 4 bases and J lost 3, with 9 bases in between. The CDR3 is 13 amino acids. DNA of the CDR3: TGCGCCAGCAGCACGGGACCAACAGATACGCAGTATTTT. As protein: CASSTGPTDTQYF.

This clonotype was seen more than once but under ten times. The chain carries TRBV11-3 and TRBJ1-1; a weak D match, TRBD1 (6 bases). CDR1 and CDR2 (germline): SGHNT, YENEEA. The CDR3 runs 14 residues. Trimming took 5 bases from V and 0 from J, leaving 10 bases between them. The CDR3 sequence is CASSRDTMNTEAFF. CDR3 nucleotide sequence: TGTGCCAGCAGCAGGGACACCATGAACACTGAAGCTTTCTTT.

This clonotype has ten or more counts. V is TRBV7-9 and J is TRBJ2-2, with 8 bases aligning to TRBD1. The V segment lost 5 bases and the J segment 2 bases; nucleotides outside the gene matches: 13. The CDR3 contains 18 residues. Looked up from germline, CDR1 is SEHNR and CDR2 is FQNEAQ (reference sequence). The DNA of the CDR3 is TGTGCCAGCAGCCCCCCACTTGGGACAGGAGTTAACACCGGGGAGCTGTTTTTT. Protein sequence: CASSPPLGTGVNTGELFF.

This clonotype was seen only a few times. This chain joins TRBV7-9 and TRBJ2-7, with D uncertain. Trimming removed 0 bases at V and 5 bases at J, with 17 bases between. The germline V gene has CDR1 SEHNR and CDR2 FQNEAQ (reference sequence). This CDR3 spans 16 amino acids. CDR3 residues: CASSLARAESPHEQYF. The CDR3 DNA reads as TGTGCCAGCAGCTTAGCTAGAGCAGAATCTCCCCACGAGCAGTACTTC.

A remark on this clonotype: A much more abundant neighbour one base away suggests this may be a read error. J is TRBJ2-7 and V is TRBV11-2; 7 positions agree with TRBD1. This CDR3 spans 14 amino acids. Germline V gene lookup returns CDR1 SGHAT and CDR2 FQNNGV. In DNA form, the CDR3 reads TGTGCCGGCAGCCCGACAGGGTTTTCCTTCGAGCAGTACTTC. Amino acid sequence: CAGSPTGFSFEQYF.

The chain is built from TRBV7-2 and TRBJ2-1; 10 bases map to TRBD2. CDR1 and CDR2 (germline): SGHTA, FQGNSA. V lost 5 bases to trimming and J lost 3 bases; unmatched junction nucleotides: 10. CDR3 length: 17 amino acids. The CDR3 nucleotides read TGTGCCAGCAGCGGGTGGACTAGCGGCGACTTCTACAATGAGCAGTTCTTC. Translated, it gives CASSGWTSGDFYNEQFF.

This clonotype occurred once. The chain combines TRBV11-2 with TRBJ1-1; D gene ambiguous. The germline V and J ends were trimmed by 4 bases and 0 bases, with 12 bases remaining between them. The CDR3 consists of 15 residues. CDR1 is SGHAT, CDR2 FQNNGV, per germline. This chain's CDR3 is CASSSDGVMNTEAFF. CDR3 bases: TGTGCCAGCAGCTCAGATGGGGTTATGAACACTGAAGCTTTCTTT.

Many counts were recorded for this clonotype. This chain uses TRBV24-1 with TRBJ1-1; 7 bases are a match to TRBD1. Germline lookup yields CDR1 KGHDR and CDR2 SFDVKD. The J segment lost 1 base and the V segment lost 3 bases, leaving 4 bases of the junction unmatched. The length of the CDR3 is 15 residues. CDR3 region: CATSDTRTGNTEAFF. Written as DNA, the CDR3 is TGTGCCACCAGTGATACCCGGACAGGGAACACTGAAGCTTTCTTT.

This clonotype was seen a few times. The rearrangement joins TRBV3-1 to TRBJ2-3; D possibly corresponds to TRBD1 (5 bases). Trimming pared 2 bases from V and 1 base from J, leaving 16 bases between. Germline loops: CDR1 LGHDT, CDR2 YNNKEL (reference sequence). The CDR3 has 17 residues. CDR3 loop: CASSQSPRVLGTDTQYF. The DNA of the CDR3 is TGTGCCAGCAGCCAATCTCCCAGGGTTCTCGGCACAGATACGCAGTATTTT.

The table lists this clonotype with many counts. The chain is built from TRBV7-9 and TRBJ1-1, with D unresolved. The germline CDR1 and CDR2 sequences are SEHNR and FQNEAQ (reference sequence). CDR3 length: 14 residues. V gave up 1 base and J gave up 4 bases, with 10 bases separating them. The CDR3 DNA sequence: TGTGCCAGCAGCTTAGAGTCGGGCACCACTGAAGCTTTCTTT. Amino acid sequence: CASSLESGTTEAFF.

The rearrangement uses TRBV19 and TRBJ1-6; 11 bases line up with TRBD1. Germline assignment: CDR1 LNHDA and CDR2 SQIVND (reference sequence). This CDR3 is 13 amino acids long. Trimming at V came to 6 bases and at J to 12 bases, leaving 4 bases not matched to a gene. The CDR3 DNA sequence: TGTGCCAGTAGGGGACAGGGGGTATTACCCCTCCACTTT. Its translation is CASRGQGVLPLHF.